This T cell receptor beta chain is from a study of graft-versus-host responses after intestinal transplantation. Across the whole study: After anti-thymocyte globulin induction, recipients took tacrolimus and steroids for approximately three years.

The protocol was immunoSEQ multiplex PCR, while the TCRdb copy is restricted to in-frame clones and leaves out a portion. The repertoire includes under 95,000 clones, roughly four fifths of them detected once, and roughly 0.8% sits in the top ten. This CDR3 contains 14 residues. CDR1 is MDHEN and CDR2 is SYDVKM in the germline V gene. V dropped 4 bases and J dropped 5; count of bases not matched to a gene: 3. General study findings and limits: There were GvH clones found in recipient marrow, and some of them appeared first in ileum or blood.

Details on this clone: Antigen unknown.

The chain is built from TRBV28 and TRBJ2-3, with 10 bases aligning to TRBD1. The source of this sequence is a human donor who received an intestinal transplant. The sample in question was unstimulated CD4+ T cells sorted from spleen or lymph node cells, obtained before intestinal transplant. The CDR3 nucleotides read TGTGCCAGCAGTTCGGGACAGGGGTTAGATACGCAGTATTTT. Encoded protein: CASSSGQGLDTQYF.